These 29 T cell receptor beta chains originate from one sample sequenced in a study of spatial heterogeneity in lung cancer. MiXCR, applied by TCRdb to the 5' RACE reads, yields one record per CDR3 protein. The table includes about 22,000 distinct CDR3 sequences, about 4.5% detected once. Time point in this sample: sample taken at primary tumor resection. Unsorted whole RNA of tumor, nontumor lung or frozen PBMC was sequenced. Sequences were derived from PBMCs, sampled at surgery. These receptors were taken from a male donor with early-stage non-small cell lung cancer.

This clonotype was counted at least ten times. The chain links TRBV5-5 to TRBJ2-2; D gene ambiguous. The CDR3 spans 13 residues. Germline CDR1 and CDR2: SGHKS and YYEKEE (reference sequence). V was clipped by 0 bases and J by 6 bases, with 6 bases between them. The CDR3 DNA reads TGTGCCAGCAGCTTGGGCGGTCCCGGGGAGCTGTTTTTT. This translates into CASSLGGPGELFF.

At least ten counts were recorded for this clonotype. The DNA of the CDR3 is TGTGCCAGCAGCCCGTCCATGGGTAGCTCCTACAATGAGCAGTTCTTC. The encoded protein is CASSPSMGSSYNEQFF. V is TRBV7-8 and J is TRBJ2-1; D unclear. V was shortened by 5 bases and J by 0 bases, with 14 bases between the two germline ends. Germline V gene data show CDR1 as SGHVS and CDR2 as FQNEAQ. The CDR3 has 16 residues.

Many counts were recorded for this clonotype. V is TRBV12-3 or TRBV12-4 and J is TRBJ1-5; D is uncertain. This CDR3 comprises 14 residues. V lost 1 base, J lost 2 bases, and 6 bases lay in between. The CDR3, as DNA: TGTGCCAGCAGTTTAGTTGGGGGCAATCAGCCCCAGCATTTT. Translation gives CASSLVGGNQPQHF.

This clonotype showed up many times. The chain is built from TRBV15 and TRBJ1-4; no clear D. Germline V lookup: CDR1 LNHNV, CDR2 YYDKDF (reference sequence). CDR3 length: 15 amino acids. Trimming removed 0 bases at V and 8 bases at J, with 13 bases between. In DNA, the CDR3 is TGTGCCACCAGCAGAGATAGGCAGGAAGGGGAAAAACTGTTTTTT. The encoded protein is CATSRDRQEGEKLFF.

Many counts were recorded for this clonotype. The chain has TRBV29-1 and TRBJ1-4, with TRBD1 as a possible D gene (6 bases). Trimming left V 3 bases short and J 4 bases short, with 21 bases between. Looked up from germline, CDR1 is SQVTM and CDR2 is ANQGSEA. This CDR3 spans 17 amino acids. CDR3 residues: CSVDGVRKEGGNEKLFF. The CDR3 bases are TGCAGCGTTGATGGTGTCAGGAAAGAGGGGGGTAATGAAAAACTGTTTTTT.

This clonotype occurred many times. The chain is built from TRBV20-1 and TRBJ2-3, with a tentative D call TRBD1 (6 bases). The CDR3 is made up of 13 amino acids. Germline lookup yields CDR1 DFQATT and CDR2 SNEGSKA (reference sequence). V was pared by 3 bases and J by 1 base, with 8 bases between. CDR3 loop: CSARKGGTDTQYF. CDR3 bases: TGCAGTGCTAGGAAGGGGGGCACAGATACGCAGTATTTT.

About this clonotype itself: Given a much more abundant clone one base away, this may be a read error. The gene calls are TRBV28 and TRBJ2-7, with 9 bases that match TRBD2. The germline CDR1 and CDR2 sequences are MDHEN and SYDVKM. Unmatched junction bases numbered 20, after V lost 6 bases and J lost 2 bases. This CDR3 region has 19 residues. In DNA, the CDR3 is TGTGCCAGCAGCCCTGGACTAGCGCGAGTCGTAGGGGGAGCCTACGAGCAGTACTTC. Protein product: CASSPGLARVVGGAYEQYF.

This clonotype was counted many times. The chain carries TRBV20-1 and TRBJ2-5; D is uncertain. V was shortened by 3 bases and J by 2 bases, with 13 bases between the two germline ends. Germline loops: CDR1 DFQATT, CDR2 SNEGSKA (reference sequence). The CDR3 loop spans 14 amino acids. The CDR3 loop reads CSASVCRAQETQYF. CDR3 nucleotides: TGCAGTGCTAGCGTCTGCAGAGCGCAAGAGACCCAGTACTTC.

This clonotype has at least ten counts. The chain couples TRBV30 to TRBJ2-5; 9 nucleotides line up with TRBD1. J lost 5 bases, V lost 2 bases, and 6 bases had no gene match. Germline V gene sequence: CDR1 GTSNPN, CDR2 SVGIG (reference sequence). The CDR3 spans 14 residues. The CDR3: CAWSPGQGSETQYF. The CDR3 DNA is TGTGCCTGGAGTCCGGGACAGGGCAGTGAGACCCAGTACTTC.

This clonotype was recorded many times. This sequence joins TRBV7-9 and TRBJ1-4; tentative D call: TRBD1 (5 bases). The CDR3 length is 15 residues. Germline loops: CDR1 SEHNR, CDR2 FQNEAQ (reference sequence). V lost 1 base to trimming and J lost 3 bases, with 9 bases between them. For the CDR3, the DNA is TGTGCCAGCAGCTTAGGCCAGGGTTCTAATGAAAAACTGTTTTTT. Its protein product is CASSLGQGSNEKLFF.

This clonotype was recorded at least ten times. The chain employs TRBV7-9 and TRBJ2-3; D is unclear. Germline-derived CDR1 and CDR2 are SEHNR and FQNEAQ (reference sequence). This CDR3 has 13 amino acids. The V gene lost 3 bases and the J gene lost 6 bases, with 10 bases spanning the gap. The CDR3 coding sequence is TGTGCCAGCAGCTTCGGACGTTTGGATACGCAGTATTTT. This gives the protein CASSFGRLDTQYF.

This clonotype was picked up many times. V gene TRBV6-2 or TRBV6-3 combines with J gene TRBJ2-3, with D possibly matching TRBD2 (7 bases). Trimming took off 6 bases at V and 2 bases at J, with 24 bases between the two ends. The CDR3 totals 18 residues. From germline, CDR1 is MNHEY and CDR2 SVGEGT. The CDR3 bases are TGTGCCAGCAGGTACCTGGGGGGGGCCTCTAGAGCCACAGATACGCAGTATTTT. It translates to CASRYLGGASRATDTQYF.

This clonotype was detected ten times or more. This rearrangement joins TRBV6-2 or TRBV6-3 to TRBJ1-6, with D hard to call. V was trimmed by 5 bases and J by 8 bases, leaving 19 bases between them. This CDR3 is 16 amino acids long. CDR1 and CDR2 (germline): MNHEY, SVGEGT. CDR3 amino acids: CASSRRPGRSDSPLHF. The CDR3 DNA is TGTGCCAGCAGTCGACGCCCCGGGAGGAGCGATTCACCCCTCCACTTT.

This clonotype occurred many times. V is TRBV5-4 and J is TRBJ2-1, with 10 bases lining up with TRBD1. V gave up 4 bases and J gave up 7 bases; unmatched junction bases: 2. Germline V CDR1 and CDR2: SGHNT, YYREEE (reference sequence). The CDR3 length is 13 residues. CDR3 nucleotide sequence: TGTGCCAGCAGCCTGGACAGGGGGAATGAGCAGTTCTTC. It is translated as CASSLDRGNEQFF.

This clonotype was picked up many times. The chain has TRBV18 and TRBJ2-3, with TRBD1 identical over 10 bases. In germline, CDR1 is KGHSH, CDR2 LQKENI. With V trimmed by 3 bases and J by 3 bases, 3 bases remained unmatched. CDR3 size: 15 residues. The CDR3 DNA is TGTGCCAGCTCACCGACAGGGGGCCTTACAGATACGCAGTATTTT. It codes for CASSPTGGLTDTQYF.

This clonotype was detected many times. This chain joins TRBV7-6 and TRBJ2-7; 8 bases match TRBD1. Germline lookup yields CDR1 SGHVS and CDR2 FNYEAQ. CDR3 length equals 14 residues. Trimming removed 5 bases from V and 6 bases from J; junction bases left unmatched: 9. The CDR3 loop is CASSQPDRGGEQYF. The CDR3 bases are TGTGCCAGCAGCCAACCTGACAGGGGCGGCGAGCAGTACTTC.

This clonotype has ten or more counts. The V and J genes are TRBV4-2 and TRBJ1-1, with D possibly being TRBD1 (5 bases). Trimming removed 0 bases from V and 6 bases from J, with 11 bases in between. CDR3 length: 14 amino acids. The V gene's germline CDR1 is LGHNA and CDR2 YNFKEQ. CDR3 loop: CASSQDARGAEAFF. Written as DNA, the CDR3 is TGTGCCAGCAGCCAAGATGCCCGGGGGGCTGAAGCTTTCTTT.

This clonotype occurred many times. This CDR3 reads CASNELVKGEGEQFF. Written as DNA, the CDR3 is TGTGCCAGCAACGAGTTGGTTAAAGGGGAGGGTGAGCAGTTCTTC. This chain links TRBV11-2 with TRBJ2-1; TRBD2 matches at 7 bases. This CDR3 is 15 amino acids long. J lost 9 bases, V lost 7 bases, and 15 bases had no gene match. Per the germline V gene, CDR1 is SGHAT and CDR2 is FQNNGV. Using reference TRBV11-2 and TRBJ2-1 for the parts outside the CDR3, the full variable domain is EAGVAQSPRYKIIEKRQSVAFWCNPISGHATLYWYQQILGQGPKLLIQFQNNGVVDDSQLPKDRFSAERLKGVDSTLKIQPAKLEDSAVYLCASNELVKGEGEQFFGPGTRLTVL.

There are many counts of this clonotype. The V gene is TRBV7-9, the J gene TRBJ2-7, with 14 bases fitting TRBD2. CDR1 is SEHNR, CDR2 FQNEAQ, per germline (reference sequence). CDR3 size: 17 residues. V was pared by 1 base and J by 4 bases, with 6 bases of the junction left unmatched. DNA of the CDR3: TGTGCCAGCAGCTTAGGACTAGCGGGAGGGCCGGGATACGAGCAGTACTTC. Amino acids: CASSLGLAGGPGYEQYF.

CDR3 amino acids: CASSPLAGGADTQYF. In nucleotides, the CDR3 is TGTGCCAGTAGTCCACTAGCGGGAGGAGCAGATACGCAGTATTTT. This rearrangement joins TRBV19 to TRBJ2-3, with 12 bases identical to TRBD2. Germline-derived CDR1 and CDR2 are LNHDA and SQIVND (reference sequence). The CDR3 contains 15 residues. The V segment lost 5 bases and the J segment 4 bases; nucleotides outside the gene matches: 4.

This clonotype has a count of ten or more. This sequence joins TRBV6-2 or TRBV6-3 and TRBJ2-7; TRBD2 matches 9 bases. V lost 4 bases, J lost 2 bases, and 3 bases stayed unmatched. The CDR3 contains 14 residues. CDR1 is MNHEY and CDR2 is SVGEGT in the germline V gene. The CDR3 here is CASSSPSGTYEQYF. CDR3 nucleotides: TGTGCCAGCAGTTCCCCTAGCGGGACCTACGAGCAGTACTTC.

In its sample, this clonotype was seen many times. This sequence joins TRBV24-1 and TRBJ2-1, with D perhaps matching TRBD2 (5 bases). CDR1 KGHDR and CDR2 SFDVKD come from the germline V gene. The V end lost 4 bases, the J end lost 8 bases, and 17 bases lay between the germline ends. The CDR3 is made up of 15 amino acids. CDR3 sequence: CATSDPPRGTDEQFF. In DNA form, the CDR3 reads TGTGCCACCAGTGACCCTCCCCGGGGTACCGATGAGCAGTTCTTC.

The table lists this clonotype with many counts. The rearrangement links TRBV5-1 to TRBJ2-2; D remains ambiguous. Trimming stripped 0 bases from V and 8 bases from J, with 17 bases between. CDR3 length: 16 residues. The germline V gene encodes CDR1 SGHRS and CDR2 YFSETQ. CDR3 DNA sequence: TGCGCCAGCAGCTTGGCCGATAGCACAACACGTGGGGAGCTGTTTTTT. Its protein product is CASSLADSTTRGELFF.

This clonotype was observed at least ten times. The chain couples TRBV18 to TRBJ2-1; TRBD2 matches at 9 bases. The V gene's germline CDR1 is KGHSH and CDR2 LQKENI. The V and J ends lost 5 bases and 7 bases, in that order; junction bases with no gene match: 12. The CDR3 totals 16 residues. The CDR3 is CASSTLQRGVRNEQFF. The CDR3 coding sequence is TGTGCCAGCTCAACCCTCCAGCGGGGGGTGAGGAATGAGCAGTTCTTC.

V and J are TRBV5-5 and TRBJ2-7; possible D gene TRBD1, 5 bases. The CDR3 length is 15 residues. Per germline, CDR1 SGHKS and CDR2 YYEKEE (reference sequence). V lost 0 bases to trimming and J lost 2 bases, with 12 bases between them. CDR3 in DNA: TGTGCCAGCAGCTTGGCGCCAGGGCGGACCTACGAGCAGTACTTC. Protein sequence: CASSLAPGRTYEQYF. The full variable domain, completed using reference TRBV5-5 and TRBJ2-7, is DAGVTQSPTHLIKTRGQQVTLRCSPISGHKSVSWYQQVLGQGPQFIFQYYEKEERGRGNFPDRFSARQFPNYSSELNVNALLLGDSALYLCASSLAPGRTYEQYFGPGTRLTVT.

This clonotype was observed many times. The chain links TRBV19 to TRBJ2-4; TRBD2 matches at 10 bases. The CDR3 consists of 16 residues. Germline V gene lookup returns CDR1 LNHDA and CDR2 SQIVND (reference sequence). The trim removed 5 bases at V and 0 bases at J, leaving 4 bases unmatched. As DNA, the CDR3 is TGTGCCAGTAGTCTAGCGGGAGCCCCAGCCAAAAACATTCAGTACTTC. This gives the protein CASSLAGAPAKNIQYF.

The V and J genes are TRBV6-1 and TRBJ2-5; 9 bases match TRBD1. V shed 10 bases, J shed 5 bases, and the junction held 5 bases outside the gene matches. Germline V CDR1 and CDR2: MNHNS, SASEGT. This CDR3 has 12 amino acids. This CDR3 is CATAGTGETQYF. CDR3 sequence (DNA): TGTGCCACCGCCGGGACAGGGGAGACCCAGTACTTC.

This clonotype was seen ten or more times. This chain uses TRBV19 with TRBJ1-4; 8 bases are shared with TRBD1. V lost 8 bases, J lost 7 bases, and 9 bases stayed unmatched. From germline, CDR1 is LNHDA and CDR2 SQIVND (reference sequence). The CDR3 length is 14 residues. CDR3 residues: CASCRQGMGEKLFF. The CDR3 region has the DNA TGTGCCAGTTGCCGACAGGGGATGGGTGAAAAACTGTTTTTT.

This clonotype was detected ten times or more. This chain joins TRBV7-3 and TRBJ2-1, with TRBD2 matching over 8 bases. Germline CDR1 is SGHTA and CDR2 is FQGTGA. The CDR3 spans 14 residues. With V trimmed by 1 base and J by 10 bases, 6 bases remained unmatched. CDR3 in DNA: TGTGCCAGCAGCTTAATGCCTAGCGGGCAAGAGCAGTTCTTC. It yields the protein CASSLMPSGQEQFF.